This T cell receptor beta chain originates from a study of T cell repertoires in cytomegalovirus infection. The wider study: Through public TCR beta signatures, both CMV infection and matching HLA type were indicated.

Of note for this clonotype: Its target is not known.

Findings and caveats of the study: Clonotype analysis showed dominance of the ex vivo response by HLA-C-restricted CMV-specific TCR beta clonotypes.

In TCRdb, the reads were re-called with MiXCR into one record per CDR3 protein. In the table there are under 300,000 distinct CDR3 sequences, 9% to 15% of which are singletons. Unmatched junction bases numbered 9, after V lost 4 bases and J lost 5 bases. Germline V lookup: CDR1 LNHDA, CDR2 SQIVND (reference sequence). The CDR3 runs 15 residues. V usage is TRBV19 and J usage is TRBJ2-7; TRBD1 agrees at 9 bases. The receptor's source is a human donor in good health (CMV status not recorded). Some clones in this sample may be carry-over from other donors' samples. The specimen sequenced was PBMCs. The CDR3 loop is CASSTSPGTGNEQYF. The DNA of the CDR3 is TGTGCCAGTAGTACCTCTCCCGGGACAGGGAACGAGCAGTACTTC. Complete variable domain (other parts from reference TRBV19 and TRBJ2-7): DGGITQSPKYLFRKEGQNVTLSCEQNLNHDAMYWYRQDPGQGLRLIYYSQIVNDFQKGDIAEGYSVSREKKESFPLTVTSAQKNPTAFYLCASSTSPGTGNEQYFGPGTRLTVT.